Following are 20 T cell receptor beta chains from one sample sequenced in a study of blood T cell repertoires in COVID-19. Using immunoSEQ multiplex PCR, the repertoire was profiled, and TCRdb retains in-frame clones only, with some absent. The sample holds approximately 150,000 clones, around 77% seen once. Specimen: peripheral blood. These receptors were collected from a man in his fifties or sixties with active or convalescent COVID-19.

This clone has just a few counts. The J gene is TRBJ1-5, the V gene TRBV6-2 or TRBV6-3, with D maybe TRBD1 (6 bases). V lost 2 bases, J lost 6 bases, and 14 bases lay in between. The CDR3 extends over 15 amino acids. CDR1 is MNHEY and CDR2 is SVGEGT in the germline V gene. CDR3 sequence reads: CASSYLAGTPQPQHF. The CDR3 nucleotides are TGTGCCAGCAGTTACCTGGCAGGGACACCTCAGCCCCAGCATTTT.

The rearrangement joins TRBV5-1 to TRBJ2-3, with a weak D call TRBD2 (5 bases). CDR3 length: 13 amino acids. V lost 0 bases, J lost 5 bases, and 7 bases lay in between. Germline V gene lookup returns CDR1 SGHRS and CDR2 YFSETQ. As DNA, the CDR3 is TGCGCCAGCAGCTTGGCCCGGGGAGATACGCAGTATTTT. This codes for CASSLARGDTQYF.

Only one count was recorded for this clone. This chain uses TRBV7-3 with TRBJ2-1; 13 bases fit TRBD2. This CDR3 is 17 amino acids long. V lost 8 bases and J lost 2; bases outside the gene matches: 9. Germline CDR1 is SGHTA and CDR2 is FQGTGA. The DNA for the CDR3 is TGTGCCAGCGCGGGACTAGCGGGATCAAGGACCTACAATGAGCAGTTCTTC. Translated: CASAGLAGSRTYNEQFF. Combining the CDR3 with reference TRBV7-3 and TRBJ2-1 gives the whole variable domain GAGVSQTPSNKVTEKGKYVELRCDPISGHTALYWYRQSLGQGPEFLIYFQGTGAADDSGLPNDRFFAVRPEGSVSTLKIQRTERGDSAVYLCASAGLAGSRTYNEQFFGPGTRLTVL.

This clone has more than one count but fewer than ten. The V gene is TRBV27, the J gene TRBJ2-3; a possible D gene is TRBD1 (6 bases). Trimming removed 5 bases at V and 1 base at J, with 16 bases between. This CDR3 contains 16 residues. Germline V gives CDR1 MNHEY, CDR2 SMNVEV (reference sequence). The CDR3 here is CASSVLGGVGTDTQYF. Here the CDR3 DNA reads TGTGCCAGCAGTGTACTAGGGGGAGTAGGCACAGATACGCAGTATTTT.

The genes are TRBV3-1 (or the pseudogene TRBV3-2) and TRBJ1-1; TRBD1 is a possible D gene (6 bases). The CDR3 sequence is 15 residues long. CDR1 and CDR2 (germline): LGHDT, YNNKEL (reference sequence). V was cut by 3 bases and J by 1 base, with 12 bases left in between. The CDR3 reads CASSHTGQWNTEAFF. DNA of the CDR3: TGTGCCAGCAGCCATACAGGACAGTGGAACACTGAAGCTTTCTTT.

The chain combines TRBV30 with TRBJ1-2, with 7 bases fitting TRBD1. CDR1 is GTSNPN, CDR2 SVGIG, per germline (reference sequence). The CDR3 sequence is 12 residues long. The junction had 5 bases not matched to a gene; V was cut back by 3 bases and J by 7 bases. CDR3 in DNA: TGTGCCTGGAGCCAGGGGGTCGCTGGCTACACCTTC. Amino acids: CAWSQGVAGYTF.

A few counts support this clone. The CDR3 loop reads CASSQGRQTYEQYF. The CDR3 DNA is TGTGCCAGCAGCCAGGGGAGACAAACCTACGAGCAGTACTTC. The chain links TRBV4-2 to TRBJ2-7; D possibly corresponds to TRBD2 (5 bases). The CDR3 sequence is 14 residues long. Germline assignment: CDR1 LGHNA and CDR2 YNFKEQ. V lost 3 bases to trimming and J lost 2 bases, with 11 bases between them.

The rearrangement uses TRBV28 and TRBJ1-6; the match to TRBD1 covers 7 bases. J lost 5 bases, V lost 6 bases, and 7 bases had no gene match. Germline V gene lookup returns CDR1 MDHEN and CDR2 SYDVKM. The CDR3 totals 15 residues. The CDR3 region has the DNA TGTGCCAGCAGCTCAGGGACAGCCCATAATTCACCCCTCCACTTT. Translating it yields CASSSGTAHNSPLHF.

The rearrangement joins TRBV19 to TRBJ1-5; D perhaps matches TRBD1 (6 bases). V lost 10 bases and J lost 7, with 20 bases in between. This CDR3 has 14 amino acids. CDR1 LNHDA and CDR2 SQIVND come from the germline V gene (reference sequence). The CDR3 coding sequence is TGTGCCACCCGGCGCTGGGGGGGCGGGCAGCCCCAGCATTTT. This sequence encodes CATRRWGGGQPQHF.

This chain connects TRBV5-8 to TRBJ2-4; TRBD2 matches 8 bases. The CDR3 covers 16 residues. From germline, CDR1 is SGHTS and CDR2 YDEGEE. The J segment lost 7 bases and the V segment lost 0 bases, leaving 9 bases of the junction unmatched. CDR3 amino acids: CASSLVGGSGINIQYF. As DNA, the CDR3 is TGTGCCAGCAGCTTGGTAGGGGGTAGCGGGATTAACATTCAGTACTTC.

The genes are TRBV7-2 and TRBJ1-4, with 8 bases fitting TRBD1. With V trimmed by 5 bases and J by 5 bases, 7 bases remained unmatched. Per the germline V gene, CDR1 is SGHTA and CDR2 is FQGNSA. CDR3 size: 15 residues. The CDR3 reads CASSAQTGVNEKLFF. The CDR3 DNA follows: TGTGCCAGCAGCGCGCAGACAGGGGTAAATGAAAAACTGTTTTTT. Together with reference TRBV7-2 and TRBJ1-4, the CDR3 gives the full variable domain: GAGVSQSPSNKVTEKGKDVELRCDPISGHTALYWYRQSLGQGLEFLIYFQGNSAPDKSGLPSDRFSAERTGGSVSTLTIQRTQQEDSAVYLCASSAQTGVNEKLFFGSGTQLSVL.

This clone has just a few counts. The J gene is TRBJ2-7, the V gene TRBV5-1; 7 bases fit TRBD1. With V trimmed by 6 bases and J by 2 bases, 11 bases remained unmatched. The CDR3 length is 15 residues. Germline lookup yields CDR1 SGHRS and CDR2 YFSETQ. The CDR3 loop is CASKTGTASTYEQYF. The DNA of the CDR3 is TGCGCCAGCAAGACCGGGACAGCCTCGACCTACGAGCAGTACTTC.

This chain connects TRBV7-2 to TRBJ2-1, with 11 bases that match TRBD2. Germline values: CDR1 SGHTA, CDR2 FQGNSA. V lost 4 bases and J lost 0; bases outside the gene matches: 2. This CDR3 comprises 16 residues. CDR3 in amino acids: CASSSLAGGSYNEQFF. CDR3 sequence (DNA): TGTGCCAGCAGCTCTCTAGCGGGGGGCTCCTACAATGAGCAGTTCTTC. Full variable domain (remainder filled in from reference TRBV7-2 and TRBJ2-1): GAGVSQSPSNKVTEKGKDVELRCDPISGHTALYWYRQSLGQGLEFLIYFQGNSAPDKSGLPSDRFSAERTGGSVSTLTIQRTQQEDSAVYLCASSSLAGGSYNEQFFGPGTRLTVL.

This chain joins TRBV15 and TRBJ1-5; D uncertain. The CDR3 length is 15 residues. Germline-derived CDR1 and CDR2 are LNHNV and YYDKDF (reference sequence). Trimming took 3 bases from V and 2 from J, leaving 11 bases between them. The CDR3 spells CATSRVREGNQPQHF. In DNA, the CDR3 is TGTGCCACCAGCAGGGTTAGGGAGGGCAATCAGCCCCAGCATTTT.

This clone has a handful of counts. V and J are TRBV20-1 and TRBJ1-2, with 7 bases aligning to TRBD1. This CDR3 is built from 11 residues. Germline V gives CDR1 DFQATT, CDR2 SNEGSKA (reference sequence). CDR3 residues: CRADRDYGYTF. CDR3 DNA: TGCAGGGCCGACAGGGACTATGGCTACACCTTC.

The CDR3 nucleotides read TGTGCCAGCAGTCGGCGACAGGGGGCACTTGAAAAACTGTTTTTT. This gives the protein CASSRRQGALEKLFF. The V gene is TRBV28, the J gene TRBJ1-4; 10 bases line up with TRBD1. Unmatched junction bases numbered 7, after V lost 5 bases and J lost 7 bases. The germline V gene encodes CDR1 MDHEN and CDR2 SYDVKM. The CDR3 length is 15 residues.

The chain combines TRBV3-1 (or the pseudogene TRBV3-2) with TRBJ2-3; D unresolved. Trimming removed 2 bases at V and 6 bases at J, with 9 bases between. There are 13 residues in the CDR3. The germline V gene encodes CDR1 LGHDT and CDR2 YNNKEL (reference sequence). CDR3 loop: CASSQFLVDTQYF. The CDR3 DNA is TGTGCCAGCAGCCAATTCCTCGTCGATACGCAGTATTTT.

The V call is TRBV5-1, the J call TRBJ2-1, with TRBD2 identical over 7 bases. Looked up from germline, CDR1 is SGHRS and CDR2 is YFSETQ. Unmatched junction bases numbered 5, after V lost 4 bases and J lost 4 bases. The CDR3 contains 14 residues. The CDR3 is CASSRDYIYNEQFF. Here the CDR3 DNA reads TGCGCCAGCAGCCGGGACTACATATACAATGAGCAGTTCTTC.

The chain combines TRBV7-9 with TRBJ2-7, with 8 bases aligning to TRBD1. The CDR3 loop spans 14 amino acids. Germline V gives CDR1 SEHNR, CDR2 FQNEAQ (reference sequence). Germline trimming cut 4 bases from V and 5 bases from J; bases unmatched to any gene: 7. In nucleotides, the CDR3 is TGTGCCAGCAGCTCAACAGGGGGGACTGACGAGCAGTACTTC. Translation: CASSSTGGTDEQYF.

This clone was seen only once. J is TRBJ2-7 and V is TRBV4-1, with 9 bases identical to TRBD2. The CDR3 contains 14 residues. From germline, CDR1 is MGHRA and CDR2 YSYEKL. Unmatched junction bases numbered 4, after V lost 0 bases and J lost 7 bases. CDR3 DNA sequence: TGCGCCAGCAGCCAAGATCGGACTAGCGAAGAGCAGTACTTC. Its translation is CASSQDRTSEEQYF.